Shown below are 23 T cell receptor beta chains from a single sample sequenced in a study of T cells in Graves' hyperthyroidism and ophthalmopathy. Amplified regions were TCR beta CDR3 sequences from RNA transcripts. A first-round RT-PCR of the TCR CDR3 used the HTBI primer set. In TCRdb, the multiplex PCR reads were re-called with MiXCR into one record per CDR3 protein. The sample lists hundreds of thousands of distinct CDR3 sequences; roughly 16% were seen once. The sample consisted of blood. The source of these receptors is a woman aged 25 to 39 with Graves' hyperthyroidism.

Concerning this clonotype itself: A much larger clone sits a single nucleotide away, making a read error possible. CDR3 sequence: CASSRGAEVQETQYF. The CDR3 coding sequence is TGTGCCAGCAGCCGGGGAGCGGAAGTCCAAGAGACCCAGTACTTC. The rearrangement links TRBV12-3 or TRBV12-4 to TRBJ2-5, with D perhaps TRBD2 (5 bases). V lost 6 bases, J lost 1 base, and 15 bases lay in between. This CDR3 is built from 15 residues.

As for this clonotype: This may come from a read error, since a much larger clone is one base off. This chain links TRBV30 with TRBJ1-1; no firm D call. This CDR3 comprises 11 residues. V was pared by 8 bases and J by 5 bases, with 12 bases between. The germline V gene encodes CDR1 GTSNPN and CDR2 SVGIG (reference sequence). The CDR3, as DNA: TGTGCCACCCCTGGGGTGACTGAAGCTTTCTTT. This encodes CATPGVTEAFF.

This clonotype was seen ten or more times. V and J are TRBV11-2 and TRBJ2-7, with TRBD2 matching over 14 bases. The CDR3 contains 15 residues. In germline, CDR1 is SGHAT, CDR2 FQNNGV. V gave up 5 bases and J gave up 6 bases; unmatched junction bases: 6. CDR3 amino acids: CASSVWTSGRSEQYF. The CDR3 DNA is TGTGCCAGCAGCGTCTGGACTAGCGGGAGGTCCGAGCAGTACTTC. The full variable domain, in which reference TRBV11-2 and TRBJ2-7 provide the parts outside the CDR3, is EAGVAQSPRYKIIEKRQSVAFWCNPISGHATLYWYQQILGQGPKLLIQFQNNGVVDDSQLPKDRFSAERLKGVDSTLKIQPAKLEDSAVYLCASSVWTSGRSEQYFGPGTRLTVT.

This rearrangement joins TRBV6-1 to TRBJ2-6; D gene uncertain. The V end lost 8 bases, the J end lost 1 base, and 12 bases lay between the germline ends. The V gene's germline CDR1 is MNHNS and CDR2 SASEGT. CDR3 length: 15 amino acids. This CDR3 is CASPIFPSGANVLTF. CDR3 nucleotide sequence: TGTGCCAGCCCGATCTTCCCTTCTGGGGCCAACGTCCTGACTTTC.

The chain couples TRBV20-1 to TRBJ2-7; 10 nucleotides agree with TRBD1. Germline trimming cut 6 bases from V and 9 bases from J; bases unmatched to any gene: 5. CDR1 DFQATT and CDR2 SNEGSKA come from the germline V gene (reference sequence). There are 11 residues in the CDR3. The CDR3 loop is CSARTGGRQYF. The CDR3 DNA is TGCAGTGCCAGGACAGGGGGTCGGCAGTACTTC.

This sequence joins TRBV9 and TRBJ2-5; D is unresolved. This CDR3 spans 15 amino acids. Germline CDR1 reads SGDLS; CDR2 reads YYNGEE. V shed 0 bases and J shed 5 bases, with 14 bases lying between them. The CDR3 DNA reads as TGTGCCAGCAGCGTAGCTAGTGACTGGACGGAGACCCAGTACTTC. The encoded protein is CASSVASDWTETQYF.

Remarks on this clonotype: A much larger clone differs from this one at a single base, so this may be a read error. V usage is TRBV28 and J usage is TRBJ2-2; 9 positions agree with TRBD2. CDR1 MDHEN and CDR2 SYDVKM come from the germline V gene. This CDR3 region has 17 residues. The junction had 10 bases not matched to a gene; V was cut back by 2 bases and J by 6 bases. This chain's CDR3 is CASSLAPGLARAGELFF. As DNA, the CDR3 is TGTGCCAGCAGTTTAGCGCCGGGACTAGCTCGAGCCGGGGAGCTGTTTTTT.

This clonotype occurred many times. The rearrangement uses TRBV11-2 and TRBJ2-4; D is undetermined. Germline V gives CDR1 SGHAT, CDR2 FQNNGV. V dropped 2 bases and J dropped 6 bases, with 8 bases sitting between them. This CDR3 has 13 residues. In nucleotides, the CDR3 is TGTGCCAGCAGCTTAAGAACGGTAAACATTCAGTACTTC. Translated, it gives CASSLRTVNIQYF.

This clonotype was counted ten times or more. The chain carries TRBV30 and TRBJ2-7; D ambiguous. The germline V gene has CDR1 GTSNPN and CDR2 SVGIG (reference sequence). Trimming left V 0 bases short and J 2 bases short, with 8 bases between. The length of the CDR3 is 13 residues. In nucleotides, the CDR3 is TGTGCCTGGAGTGTAACGGTTACCTACGAGCAGTACTTC. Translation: CAWSVTVTYEQYF. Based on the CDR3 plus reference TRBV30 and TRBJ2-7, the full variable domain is SQTIHQWPATLVQPVGSPLSLECTVEGTSNPNLYWYRQAAGRGLQLLFYSVGIGQISSEVPQNLSASRPQDRQFILSSKKLLLSDSGFYLCAWSVTVTYEQYFGPGTRLTVT.

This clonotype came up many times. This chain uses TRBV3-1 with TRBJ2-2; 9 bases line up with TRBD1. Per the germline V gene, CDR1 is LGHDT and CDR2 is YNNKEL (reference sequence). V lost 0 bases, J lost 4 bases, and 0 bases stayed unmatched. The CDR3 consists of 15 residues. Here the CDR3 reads CASSQEDRGTGELFF. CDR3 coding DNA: TGTGCCAGCAGCCAAGAGGACAGGGGCACCGGGGAGCTGTTTTTT.

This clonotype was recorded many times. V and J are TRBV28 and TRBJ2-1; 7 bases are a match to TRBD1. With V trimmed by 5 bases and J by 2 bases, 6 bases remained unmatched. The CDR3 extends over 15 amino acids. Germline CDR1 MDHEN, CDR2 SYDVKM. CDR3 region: CASSPGQHTYNEQFF. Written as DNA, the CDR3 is TGTGCCAGCAGTCCGGGACAGCATACCTACAATGAGCAGTTCTTC.

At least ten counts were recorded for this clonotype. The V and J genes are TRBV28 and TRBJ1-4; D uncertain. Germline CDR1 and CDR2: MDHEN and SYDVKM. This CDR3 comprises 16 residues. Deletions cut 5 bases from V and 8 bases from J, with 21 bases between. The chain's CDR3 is CASSAPDGQAGEKLFF. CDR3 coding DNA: TGTGCCAGCAGTGCTCCCGACGGCCAGGCTGGGGAAAAACTGTTTTTT.

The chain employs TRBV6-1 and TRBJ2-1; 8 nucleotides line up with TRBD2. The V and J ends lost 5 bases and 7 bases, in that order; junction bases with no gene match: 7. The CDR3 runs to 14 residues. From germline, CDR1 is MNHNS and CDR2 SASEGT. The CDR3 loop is CASSRGTRTNEQFF. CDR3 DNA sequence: TGTGCCAGCAGTCGCGGGACTAGGACAAATGAGCAGTTCTTC.

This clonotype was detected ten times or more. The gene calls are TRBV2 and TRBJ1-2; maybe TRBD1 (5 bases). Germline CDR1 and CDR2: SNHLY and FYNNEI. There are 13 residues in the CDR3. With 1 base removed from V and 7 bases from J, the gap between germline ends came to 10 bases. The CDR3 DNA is TGTGCCAGCAGTGAAGGGTTCGGGGGTGGCTACACCTTC. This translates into CASSEGFGGGYTF.

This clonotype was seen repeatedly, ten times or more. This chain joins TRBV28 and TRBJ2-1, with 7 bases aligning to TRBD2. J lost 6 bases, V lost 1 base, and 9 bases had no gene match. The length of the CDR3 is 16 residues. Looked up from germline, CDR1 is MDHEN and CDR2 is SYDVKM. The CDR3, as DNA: TGTGCCAGCAGTTTATATATTGCTAGCGGAGCCAATGAGCAGTTCTTC. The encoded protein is CASSLYIASGANEQFF.

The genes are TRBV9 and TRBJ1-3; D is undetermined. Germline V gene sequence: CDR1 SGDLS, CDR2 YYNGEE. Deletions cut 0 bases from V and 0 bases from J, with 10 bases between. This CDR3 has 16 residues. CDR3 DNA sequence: TGTGCCAGCAGCGTAGGAAACACCAACTCTGGAAACACCATATATTTT. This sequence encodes CASSVGNTNSGNTIYF. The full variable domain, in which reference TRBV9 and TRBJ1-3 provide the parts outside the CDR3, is DSGVTQTPKHLITATGQRVTLRCSPRSGDLSVYWYQQSLDQGLQFLIQYYNGEERAKGNILERFSAQQFPDLHSELNLSSLELGDSALYFCASSVGNTNSGNTIYFGEGSWLTVV.

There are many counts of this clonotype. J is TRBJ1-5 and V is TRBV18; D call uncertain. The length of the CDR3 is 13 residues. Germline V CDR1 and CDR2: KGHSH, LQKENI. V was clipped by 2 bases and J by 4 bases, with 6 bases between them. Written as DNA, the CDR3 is TGTGCCAGCTCACCAACGGGGAATCAGCCCCAGCATTTT. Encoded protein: CASSPTGNQPQHF.

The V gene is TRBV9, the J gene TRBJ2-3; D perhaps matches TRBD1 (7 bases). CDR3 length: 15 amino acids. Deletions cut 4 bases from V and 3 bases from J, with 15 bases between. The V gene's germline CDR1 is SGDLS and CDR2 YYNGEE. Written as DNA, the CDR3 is TGTGCCAGCAGCCCATCCGCGGGACAGACAGATACGCAGTATTTT. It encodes CASSPSAGQTDTQYF.

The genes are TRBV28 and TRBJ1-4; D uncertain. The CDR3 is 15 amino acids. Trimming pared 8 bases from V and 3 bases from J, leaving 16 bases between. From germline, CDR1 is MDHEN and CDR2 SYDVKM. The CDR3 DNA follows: TGTGCCAGCCCCTGGAGTAACATGCCTAATGAAAAACTGTTTTTT. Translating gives CASPWSNMPNEKLFF.

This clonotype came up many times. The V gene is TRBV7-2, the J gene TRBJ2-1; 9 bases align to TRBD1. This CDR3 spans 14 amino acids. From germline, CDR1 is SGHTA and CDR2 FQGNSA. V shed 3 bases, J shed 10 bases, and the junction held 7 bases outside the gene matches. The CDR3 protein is CASSFSYRGREQFF. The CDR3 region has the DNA TGTGCCAGCAGCTTTTCCTACAGGGGGCGAGAGCAGTTCTTC.

The CDR3 protein is CASSLKSSSYEQYF. The CDR3 nucleotides read TGTGCCAGCAGCTTAAAATCTAGCAGCTACGAGCAGTACTTC. This sequence joins TRBV7-9 and TRBJ2-7; maybe TRBD2 (5 bases). CDR3 length: 14 residues. Deletions cut 2 bases from V and 3 bases from J, with 11 bases between. Germline V gene data show CDR1 as SEHNR and CDR2 as FQNEAQ (reference sequence).

The CDR3 sequence: CASSYSGFAHEQYF. The DNA for the CDR3 is TGTGCCAGCAGTTACTCGGGTTTCGCCCACGAGCAGTACTTC. The chain joins TRBV6-7 to TRBJ2-7; D is unresolved. TRBV6-7 is filed as an ORF, its function uncertain. V lost 0 bases and J lost 5, with 11 bases in between. The CDR3 length is 14 residues.

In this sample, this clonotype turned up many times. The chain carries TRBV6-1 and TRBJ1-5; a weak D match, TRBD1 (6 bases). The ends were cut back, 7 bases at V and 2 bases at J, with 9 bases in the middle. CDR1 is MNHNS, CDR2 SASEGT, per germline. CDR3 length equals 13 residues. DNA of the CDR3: TGTGCCAGCACCGGGGGCGGCAATCAGCCCCAGCATTTT. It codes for CASTGGGNQPQHF.